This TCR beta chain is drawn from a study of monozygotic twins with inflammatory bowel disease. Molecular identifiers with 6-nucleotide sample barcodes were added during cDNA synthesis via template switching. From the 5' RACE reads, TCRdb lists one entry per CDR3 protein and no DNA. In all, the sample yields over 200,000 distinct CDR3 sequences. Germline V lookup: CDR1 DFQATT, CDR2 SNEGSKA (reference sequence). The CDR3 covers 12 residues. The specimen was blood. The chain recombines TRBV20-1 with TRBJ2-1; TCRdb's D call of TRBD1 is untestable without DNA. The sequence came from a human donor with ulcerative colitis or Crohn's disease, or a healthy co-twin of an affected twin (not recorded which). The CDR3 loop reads CSAWGAGDEQFF.